This T cell receptor (beta chain) was retrieved from a study of cytomegalovirus exposure and HLA in healthy donors. The CDR3 runs 14 residues. The ends were cut back, 1 base at V and 0 bases at J, with 6 bases in the middle. The germline V gene encodes CDR1 SEHNR and CDR2 FQNEAQ (reference sequence). The PCR made use of 60 Vbeta and 13 Jbeta primers. TCRdb's copy holds only in-frame clones and misses some; the assay was immunoSEQ multiplex PCR. This table has roughly 300,000 clones, 80% to 90% appearing once. The receptor comes from a man aged 35 to 55 in good health and CMV-seropositive. Input material: PBMCs. The chain has TRBV7-9 and TRBJ1-1; D is unclear. Here the CDR3 DNA reads TGTGCCAGCAGCTTAGAGCGGATGAACACTGAAGCTTTCTTT. Translated, it gives CASSLERMNTEAFF.